This T cell receptor beta chain is drawn from a study of blood T cell repertoires in COVID-19. Profiled with immunoSEQ multiplex PCR; TCRdb holds only in-frame clones, not every one. The data hold around 250,000 clones, with less than 85% observed a single time. Germline V gene sequence: CDR1 SGHRS, CDR2 YFSETQ. V trimming: 9 bases; J trimming: 4 bases; junction bases outside the gene matches: 6. The CDR3 is 13 amino acids. The receptor's source is a woman under 30 with acute or convalescent COVID-19. Sequences were obtained from peripheral blood. The chain uses TRBV5-1 and TRBJ1-2; the match to TRBD1 covers 10 bases. The DNA for the CDR3 is TGCGCCACTAGACAGGGGGCTGCCTATGGCTACACCTTC. This codes for CATRQGAAYGYTF.